The next 14 T cell receptor beta chains were all read from a single sample in a study of identical twins. TCRdb reprocessed the 5' RACE reads with MiXCR, giving one entry per CDR3 protein. This table has 300,000 to 400,000 distinct CDR3 sequences, around an eighth appearing once. These data were also reused for a study on yellow fever vaccine responses in identical twins.

Sequences were obtained from CD8+ T cells sorted from blood. The receptors here all came from a woman between 18 and 29 years old in good health.

This clonotype was observed a few times. This chain uses TRBV6-5 with TRBJ2-7; D tentatively reads TRBD1 or TRBD2 (5 bases each). The CDR3 is 15 amino acids. Deletions cut 3 bases from V and 3 bases from J, with 15 bases between. The germline V gene encodes CDR1 MNHEY and CDR2 SVGAGI. The chain's CDR3 is CASSYGGVGVYEQYF. CDR3 DNA sequence: TGTGCCAGCAGTTATGGGGGTGTAGGAGTCTACGAGCAGTACTTC.

The chain employs TRBV15 and TRBJ2-1; D is undetermined. V was cut by 0 bases and J by 8 bases, with 8 bases left in between. This CDR3 region has 13 residues. Germline V gives CDR1 LNHNV, CDR2 YYDKDF (reference sequence). The CDR3 sequence: CATSRDPRYEQFF. CDR3 sequence (DNA): TGTGCCACCAGCAGAGACCCCCGCTATGAGCAGTTCTTC.

This clonotype was recorded many times. The genes are TRBV5-6 and TRBJ2-3, with D tentatively TRBD2 (6 bases). The CDR3 has 15 residues. Germline CDR1 SGHDT, CDR2 YYEEEE. Trimming took 5 bases from V and 4 from J, leaving 17 bases between them. The CDR3 bases are TGTGCCAGCAGAGCCTGGGGAGGTCGGGCAGATACGCAGTATTTT. Residues: CASRAWGGRADTQYF.

The chain is built from TRBV7-9 and TRBJ2-5; 8 nucleotides match TRBD2. Trimming took 4 bases from V and 1 from J; bases not matched to a gene: 5. The CDR3 has 15 amino acids. Germline V gene sequence: CDR1 SEHNR, CDR2 FQNEAQ (reference sequence). In nucleotides, the CDR3 is TGTGCCAGCAGCTCGGAGACTAGCGCCCAAGAGACCCAGTACTTC. Its translation is CASSSETSAQETQYF.

A remark on this clonotype: A read error may account for a junction end that differs from germline. The J gene is TRBJ2-7, the V gene TRBV4-2, with D hard to call. This CDR3 has 15 residues. The germline V gene encodes CDR1 LGHNA and CDR2 YNFKEQ. CDR3 nucleotide sequence: TGTGCCAGCAACCAAGATTCGCTAGGTAGCTACGAGCAGTACTTC. This translates into CASNQDSLGSYEQYF.

This clonotype has a handful of counts. The V call is TRBV12-3 or TRBV12-4, the J call TRBJ1-2; 9 nucleotides align to TRBD1. This CDR3 has 13 amino acids. J was trimmed by 5 bases and V by 6 bases; bases with no gene match: 4. The CDR3 here is CASSRTGEYGYTF. CDR3 DNA sequence: TGTGCCAGCAGCAGGACAGGGGAATATGGCTACACCTTC.

The chain carries TRBV28 and TRBJ1-2, with TRBD1 as a possible D gene (5 bases). This CDR3 has 14 amino acids. V shed 3 bases and J shed 3 bases, with 11 bases lying between them. Per the germline V gene, CDR1 is MDHEN and CDR2 is SYDVKM. The CDR3, as DNA: TGTGCCAGCAGTTTCTCCGGGACGGACTATGGCTACACCTTC. Its protein product is CASSFSGTDYGYTF.

The table lists this clonotype with a few counts. The gene calls are TRBV6-5 and TRBJ2-5; 8 positions match TRBD2. Germline loops: CDR1 MNHEY, CDR2 SVGAGI. After removal of 1 base from V and 2 bases from J, the junction contained 3 bases not matched to a gene. The CDR3 totals 15 residues. CDR3 coding DNA: TGTGCCAGCAGTTACTGGGTAGCGGGGCAAGAGACCCAGTACTTC. Encoded protein: CASSYWVAGQETQYF.

This clonotype was counted a few times. This chain's CDR3 is CAISEWDRDSYEQYF. The CDR3 DNA reads as TGTGCCATCAGTGAGTGGGACCGAGACTCCTACGAGCAGTACTTC. This chain joins TRBV10-3 and TRBJ2-7, with D possibly being TRBD1 or TRBD2 (5 bases each). The CDR3 contains 15 residues. Germline V gene data show CDR1 as ENHRY and CDR2 as SYGVKD. V dropped 1 base and J dropped 0 bases, with 10 bases sitting between them.

V and J are TRBV7-9 and TRBJ2-1; D call uncertain. The CDR3 length is 14 residues. Trimming removed 4 bases from V and 3 bases from J, with 10 bases in between. Germline lookup yields CDR1 SEHNR and CDR2 FQNEAQ (reference sequence). The CDR3 here is CASSSTALYNEQFF. In DNA form, the CDR3 reads TGTGCCAGCAGCTCCACAGCTCTCTACAATGAGCAGTTCTTC.

This clonotype has just a few counts. The J gene is TRBJ2-1, the V gene TRBV3-1, with 10 bases fitting TRBD2. Germline V gene lookup returns CDR1 LGHDT and CDR2 YNNKEL (reference sequence). This CDR3 has 17 amino acids. J was trimmed by 9 bases and V by 0 bases; bases with no gene match: 11. The CDR3 DNA sequence: TGTGCCAGCAGCCAAGAAGAAACTCCTAGCGGGGGTACTGAGCAGTTCTTC. Protein: CASSQEETPSGGTEQFF.

This clonotype has just a few counts. The chain recombines TRBV6-2 or TRBV6-3 with TRBJ2-7; 9 nucleotides line up with TRBD2. The germline V gene has CDR1 MNHEY and CDR2 SVGEGT. V shed 2 bases and J 5 bases; nucleotides not matched to a gene: 4. This CDR3 is built from 14 residues. In nucleotides, the CDR3 is TGTGCCAGCAGTTACAGAGCGGGGGGCCACGAGCAGTACGTC. Translated: CASSYRAGGHEQYV.

The rearrangement uses TRBV5-6 and TRBJ2-1; the match to TRBD1 covers 11 bases. CDR1 is SGHDT and CDR2 is YYEEEE in the germline V gene. The CDR3 sequence is 16 residues long. Trimming cost V 4 bases and J 8 bases; bases outside gene matches: 11. The CDR3 DNA sequence: TGTGCCAGCAGCCCTGGACAGGGGGCGATCATGGATGAGCAGTTCTTC. The encoded protein is CASSPGQGAIMDEQFF. The full variable domain, rest sourced from reference TRBV5-6 and TRBJ2-1, is DAGVTQSPTHLIKTRGQQVTLRCSPKSGHDTVSWYQQALGQGPQFIFQYYEEEERQRGNFPDRFSGHQFPNYSSELNVNALLLGDSALYLCASSPGQGAIMDEQFFGPGTRLTVL.

This clonotype was recorded a few times. The rearrangement joins TRBV27 to TRBJ1-2; 10 bases align to TRBD1. The germline CDR1 and CDR2 sequences are MNHEY and SMNVEV (reference sequence). The CDR3 spans 15 residues. J lost 5 bases, V lost 6 bases, and 9 bases had no gene match. The DNA for the CDR3 is TGTGCCAGCAGCCCTCCGGGACAGGGGTGGTATGGCTACACCTTC. Translation gives CASSPPGQGWYGYTF.